This T cell receptor beta chain emerged from a study of memory CD4+ T cells and cytomegalovirus serostatus. Single viable CD3+CD4+CD8-CD45RO+ cells were sorted as the memory CD4+ T cells. Positive selection with CD4 microbeads enriched total CD4+ T cells. Germline lookup yields CDR1 MDHEN and CDR2 SYDVKM. The CDR3 extends over 15 amino acids. J was trimmed by 6 bases and V by 10 bases; bases with no gene match: 15. Clones were read by immunoSEQ multiplex PCR, and TCRdb kept only the in-frame ones, dropping some. The sample shows over 60,000 clones, around 77% of them seen only once. The chain uses TRBV28 and TRBJ1-5; 7 bases map to TRBD1. Sequenced: memory CD4+ T cells from blood. This TCR derives from an adult in good health and CMV-seronegative. CDR3 sequence (DNA): TGTGCCATCAAACCAGGGGCAGGGGGGAGTCAGCCCCAGCATTTT. Translating it yields CAIKPGAGGSQPQHF.